This TCR beta chain was sequenced in a study of blood T cell repertoires in COVID-19. Study-level background: The United States, Italy and Spain were the sources of the acute and convalescent COVID-19 samples. The analysed material was cDNA or gDNA that came from T cells, B-cell-depleted T cells, or PBMCs.

In the original workflow: Nucleated cell counts were estimated from reference gene primer amplification. Using immunoSEQ multiplex PCR, the repertoire was profiled, and TCRdb retains in-frame clones only, with some absent. V and J calls and clone size are copied from that table; D and trimming were computed from the DNA. The sample holds about 170,000 clones, over 75% seen once. The CDR3 has 16 residues. V trimming: 4 bases; J trimming: 3 bases; junction bases outside the gene matches: 6. Germline CDR1 and CDR2: LGHNA and YSLEER. Sequencing input: peripheral blood. This TCR was recovered from a man aged 70-80 years with acute or convalescent COVID-19. V usage is TRBV4-3 and J usage is TRBJ2-7, with 13 bases that match TRBD2. The CDR3 region has the DNA TGCGCCAGCAGCCTTGGGGGGACTAGCGGGAACTACGAGCAGTACTTC. The encoded protein is CASSLGGTSGNYEQYF.